Below, one TCR beta chain is given with its context. Trimming shortened V by 5 bases and J by 2 bases, and 13 bases separated the two germline ends. The CDR3 has 14 amino acids. Germline-derived CDR1 and CDR2 are LGHNA and YSLEER. These data are taken from a study of beta chain features in type 1 diabetes. Investigators reverse transcribed all isolated RNA, so they sequenced expressed TCRB transcripts. For naive, central memory and regulatory T cell samples, reads averaged around 3.8 million. Using immunoSEQ multiplex PCR, the repertoire was profiled, and TCRdb retains in-frame clones only, with some absent. The sample records hundreds of thousands of clones, roughly a sixth being singletons.

The chain carries TRBV4-3 and TRBJ2-7; D not certain. This sequence originates from a woman younger than 35 in good health. The sequenced material came from naive CD4+ T cells from blood. The CDR3 DNA reads as TGCGCCAGCAGCAGTGACCTTGGTCCCTACGAGCAGTACTTC. Encoded protein: CASSSDLGPYEQYF.